The clone carrying this TCR beta chain was seen more than once but under ten times. Its cognate antigen is unknown. The data were obtained in a study of spatial heterogeneity in lung cancer. TCRdb itself ran the 5' RACE reads through MiXCR, one entry per CDR3 protein. This sample has about 20,000 distinct CDR3 sequences, with roughly 7.3% found just once. The time point here: sample taken at primary tumor resection. Overall study findings and caveats: Expanded alpha and beta TCR counts within tumors tracked tumor mutation counts.

The CDR3 covers 18 residues. Trimming took 3 bases from V and 0 from J, leaving 18 bases between them. Germline V gene lookup returns CDR1 LGHDT and CDR2 YNNKEL (reference sequence). The chain links TRBV3-1 to TRBJ1-5, with TRBD1 as a possible D gene (5 bases). The starting material was lung tumor tissue, obtained at surgery. This clonotype originated in a female donor with early-stage non-small cell lung cancer. The CDR3 loop is CASSQTPQTVNSNQPQHF. DNA of the CDR3: TGTGCCAGCAGCCAGACCCCTCAGACAGTTAATAGCAATCAGCCCCAGCATTTT.